This TCR beta chain was identified in a study of shared clonotypes between healthy human individuals. As regards this clone: Its cognate antigen is unknown.

Study observations and caveats: Non-shared clonotypes had lower generation probabilities than clonotypes shared by all four sorted-subset donors. Across a handful of donors, naive CD4 shared 4.5% to 6%, naive CD8 more than 3%, memory CD4 more than 2%, memory CD8 about 0.38%.

Assay used: immunoSEQ multiplex PCR; TCRdb lists only in-frame clones, some missing. This repertoire shows millions of clones, 80% to 95% found once; its top ten account for 0.39%. This CDR3 region has 19 residues. With V trimmed by 2 bases and J by 1 base, 13 bases remained unmatched. Looked up from germline, CDR1 is SGHTA and CDR2 is FQGTGA. Recent vaccinations or acute infections were absent in the healthy HIV-negative adult donors. Specimen: naive CD4+ T cells from PBMCs. Noted subset: CD45RA+ positively selected. The sequence was obtained from a man aged 18 to 29 in good health. Some clones in this sample may be carry-over from other donors' samples. The gene calls are TRBV7-3 and TRBJ2-7, with 11 bases fitting TRBD2. CDR3 sequence reads: CASSLSSLGLAGGSYEQYF. For the CDR3, the DNA is TGTGCCAGCAGCTTATCCTCTTTGGGGCTAGCGGGAGGATCCTACGAGCAGTACTTC.